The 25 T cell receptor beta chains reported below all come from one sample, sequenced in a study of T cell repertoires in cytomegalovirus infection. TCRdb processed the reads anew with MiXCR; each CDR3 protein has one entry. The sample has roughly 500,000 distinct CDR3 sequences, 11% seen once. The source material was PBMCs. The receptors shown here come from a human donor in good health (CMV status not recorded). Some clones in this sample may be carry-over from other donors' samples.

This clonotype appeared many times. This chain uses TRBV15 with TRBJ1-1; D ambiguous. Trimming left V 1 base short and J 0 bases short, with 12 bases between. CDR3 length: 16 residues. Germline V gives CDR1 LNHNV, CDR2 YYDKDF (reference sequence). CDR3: CATSRGRQQLNTEAFF. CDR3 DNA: TGTGCCACCAGCAGAGGACGGCAACAACTGAACACTGAAGCTTTCTTT.

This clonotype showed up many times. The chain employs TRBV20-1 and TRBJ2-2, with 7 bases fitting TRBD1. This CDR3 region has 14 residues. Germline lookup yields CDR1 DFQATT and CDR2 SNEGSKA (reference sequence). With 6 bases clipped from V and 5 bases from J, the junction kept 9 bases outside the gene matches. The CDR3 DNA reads TGCAGTGCCCTGAACGACAGGGTGACCGGGGAGCTGTTTTTT. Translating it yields CSALNDRVTGELFF.

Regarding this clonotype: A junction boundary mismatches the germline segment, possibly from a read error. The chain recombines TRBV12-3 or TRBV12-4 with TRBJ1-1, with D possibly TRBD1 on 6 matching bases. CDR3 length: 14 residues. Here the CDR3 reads CASSPTGASTEALF. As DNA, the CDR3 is TGTGCCAGCAGTCCCACGGGGGCTTCGACTGAAGCTCTCTTT.

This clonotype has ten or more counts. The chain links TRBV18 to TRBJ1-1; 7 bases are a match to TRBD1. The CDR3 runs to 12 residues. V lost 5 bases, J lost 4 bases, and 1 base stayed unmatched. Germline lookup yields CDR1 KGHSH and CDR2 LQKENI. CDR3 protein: CASSTGVTEAFF. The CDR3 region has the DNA TGTGCCAGCTCAACAGGGGTCACTGAAGCTTTCTTT.

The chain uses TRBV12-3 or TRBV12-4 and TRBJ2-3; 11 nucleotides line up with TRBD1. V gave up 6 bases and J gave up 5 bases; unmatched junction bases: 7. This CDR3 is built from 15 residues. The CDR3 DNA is TGTGCCAGCAGCCTGCCGGGACAGGGGGAAGATACGCAGTATTTT. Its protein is CASSLPGQGEDTQYF.

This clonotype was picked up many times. This CDR3 is CASSLGTRENYTF. The DNA of the CDR3 is TGTGCCAGCAGCTTAGGGACCCGGGAGAATTACACCTTC. V is TRBV11-2 and J is TRBJ1-2; D gene uncertain. Trimming took off 1 base at V and 11 bases at J, with 14 bases between the two ends. Germline V gene lookup returns CDR1 SGHAT and CDR2 FQNNGV. CDR3 length: 13 residues. The full variable domain, rest sourced from reference TRBV11-2 and TRBJ1-2, is EAGVAQSPRYKIIEKRQSVAFWCNPISGHATLYWYQQILGQGPKLLIQFQNNGVVDDSQLPKDRFSAERLKGVDSTLKIQPAKLEDSAVYLCASSLGTRENYTFGSGTRLTVV.

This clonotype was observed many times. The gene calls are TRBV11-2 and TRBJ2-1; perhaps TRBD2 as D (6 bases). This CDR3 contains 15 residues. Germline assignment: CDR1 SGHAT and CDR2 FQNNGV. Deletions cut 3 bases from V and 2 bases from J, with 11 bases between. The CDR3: CASSFAGFPYNEQFF. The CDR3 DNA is TGTGCCAGCAGCTTTGCGGGGTTCCCCTACAATGAGCAGTTCTTC.

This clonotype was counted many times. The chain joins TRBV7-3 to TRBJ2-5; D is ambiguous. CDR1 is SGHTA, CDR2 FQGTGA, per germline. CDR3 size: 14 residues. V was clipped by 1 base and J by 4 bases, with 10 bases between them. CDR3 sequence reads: CASSLNGFRETQYF. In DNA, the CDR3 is TGTGCCAGCAGCTTAAACGGATTCCGAGAGACCCAGTACTTC.

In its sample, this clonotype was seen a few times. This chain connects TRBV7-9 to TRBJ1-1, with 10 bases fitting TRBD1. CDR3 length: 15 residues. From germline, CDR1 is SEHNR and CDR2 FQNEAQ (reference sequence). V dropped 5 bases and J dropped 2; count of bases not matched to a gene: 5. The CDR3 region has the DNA TGTGCCAGCAGCACAGGACAGGGGGAAAACACTGAAGCTTTCTTT. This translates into CASSTGQGENTEAFF. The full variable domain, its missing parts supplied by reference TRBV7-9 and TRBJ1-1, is DTGVSQNPRHKITKRGQNVTFRCDPISEHNRLYWYRQTLGQGPEFLTYFQNEAQLEKSRLLSDRFSAERPKGSFSTLEIQRTEQGDSAMYLCASSTGQGENTEAFFGQGTRLTVV.

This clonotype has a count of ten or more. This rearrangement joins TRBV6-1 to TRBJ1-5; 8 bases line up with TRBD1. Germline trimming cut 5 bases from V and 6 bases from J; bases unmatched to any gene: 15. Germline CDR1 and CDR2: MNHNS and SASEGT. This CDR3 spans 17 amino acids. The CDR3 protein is CASSPLIGTGESQPQHF. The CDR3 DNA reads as TGTGCCAGCAGTCCTCTGATCGGGACAGGTGAAAGTCAGCCCCAGCATTTT.

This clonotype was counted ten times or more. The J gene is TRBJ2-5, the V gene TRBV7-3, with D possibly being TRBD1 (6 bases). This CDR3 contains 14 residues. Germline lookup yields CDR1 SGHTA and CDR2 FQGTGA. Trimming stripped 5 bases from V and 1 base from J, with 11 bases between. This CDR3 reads CASSKTGTQETQYF. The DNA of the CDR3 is TGTGCCAGCAGCAAGACAGGAACCCAAGAGACCCAGTACTTC.

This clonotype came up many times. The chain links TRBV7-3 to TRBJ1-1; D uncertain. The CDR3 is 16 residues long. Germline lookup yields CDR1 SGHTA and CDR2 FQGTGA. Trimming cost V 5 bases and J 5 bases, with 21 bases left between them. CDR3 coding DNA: TGTGCCAGCAGCAGAATTCGGAGGGAGGAGAAGACTGAAGCTTTCTTT. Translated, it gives CASSRIRREEKTEAFF.

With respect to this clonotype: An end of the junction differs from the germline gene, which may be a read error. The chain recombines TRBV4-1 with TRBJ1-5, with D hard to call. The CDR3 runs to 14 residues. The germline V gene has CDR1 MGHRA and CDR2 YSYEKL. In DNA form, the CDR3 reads TGTGCCAGCAGCCAAGAGCCAGAAGGTCAGCCCCAGCATTTT. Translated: CASSQEPEGQPQHF.

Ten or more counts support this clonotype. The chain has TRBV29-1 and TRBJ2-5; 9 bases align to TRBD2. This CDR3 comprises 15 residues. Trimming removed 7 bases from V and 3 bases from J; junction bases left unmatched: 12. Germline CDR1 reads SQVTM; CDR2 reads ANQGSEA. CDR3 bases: TGCAGCGCCCGAGGTAGCGGGGGTGCAGAAGAGACCCAGTACTTC. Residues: CSARGSGGAEETQYF.

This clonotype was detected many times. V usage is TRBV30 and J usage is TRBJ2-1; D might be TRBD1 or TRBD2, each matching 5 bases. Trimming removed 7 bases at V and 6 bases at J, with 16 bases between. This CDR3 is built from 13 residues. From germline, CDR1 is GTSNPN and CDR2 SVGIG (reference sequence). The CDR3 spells CAYKVGPFNEQFF. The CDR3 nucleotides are TGTGCCTACAAGGTGGGACCGTTCAATGAGCAGTTCTTC.

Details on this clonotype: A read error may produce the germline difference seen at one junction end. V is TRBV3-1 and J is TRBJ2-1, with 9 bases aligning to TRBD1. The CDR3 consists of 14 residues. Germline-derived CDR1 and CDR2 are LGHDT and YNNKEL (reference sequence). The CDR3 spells CASSHGDREYEQIF. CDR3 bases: TGTGCCAGCAGCCACGGGGACAGGGAATATGAGCAGATCTTC.

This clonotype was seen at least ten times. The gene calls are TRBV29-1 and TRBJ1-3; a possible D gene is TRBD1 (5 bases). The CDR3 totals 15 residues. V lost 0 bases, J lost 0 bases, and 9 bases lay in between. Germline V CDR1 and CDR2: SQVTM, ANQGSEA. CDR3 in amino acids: CSVEEGVHSGNTIYF. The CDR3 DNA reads TGCAGCGTTGAAGAGGGGGTTCACTCTGGAAACACCATATATTTT.

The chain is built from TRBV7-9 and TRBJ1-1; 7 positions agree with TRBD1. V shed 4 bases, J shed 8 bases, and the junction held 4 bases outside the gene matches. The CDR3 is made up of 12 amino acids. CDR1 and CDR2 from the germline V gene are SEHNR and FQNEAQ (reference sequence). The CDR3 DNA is TGTGCCAGCAGCTCGGACAGGTCCGAAGCTTTCTTT. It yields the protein CASSSDRSEAFF.

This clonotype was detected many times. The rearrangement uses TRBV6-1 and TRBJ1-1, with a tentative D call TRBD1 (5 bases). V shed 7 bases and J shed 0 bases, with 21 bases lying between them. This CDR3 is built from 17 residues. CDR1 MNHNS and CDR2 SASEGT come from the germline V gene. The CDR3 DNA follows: TGTGCCAGCACCTTAAGGGGACGGGGCCGAATGAACACTGAAGCTTTCTTT. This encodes CASTLRGRGRMNTEAFF.

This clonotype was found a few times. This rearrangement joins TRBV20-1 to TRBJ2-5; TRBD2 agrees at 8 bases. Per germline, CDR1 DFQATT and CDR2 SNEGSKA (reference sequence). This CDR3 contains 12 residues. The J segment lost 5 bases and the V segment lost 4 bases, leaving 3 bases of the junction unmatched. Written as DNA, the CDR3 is TGCAGTGCTAAGCGGGAGTACGAGACCCAGTACTTC. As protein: CSAKREYETQYF.

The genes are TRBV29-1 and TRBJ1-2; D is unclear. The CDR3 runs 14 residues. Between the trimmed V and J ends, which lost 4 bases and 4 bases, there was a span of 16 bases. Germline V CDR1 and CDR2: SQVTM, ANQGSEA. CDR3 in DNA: TGCAGCGTTGCGGAAGGAGGCCCCCTCTATGGCTACACCTTC. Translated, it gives CSVAEGGPLYGYTF.

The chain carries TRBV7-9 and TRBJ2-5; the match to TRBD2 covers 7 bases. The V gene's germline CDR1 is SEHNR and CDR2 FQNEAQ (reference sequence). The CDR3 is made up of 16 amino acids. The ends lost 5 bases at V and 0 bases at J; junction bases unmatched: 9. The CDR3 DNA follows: TGTGCCAGCAGCCCCTCCCCAAGCGGGAACCAAGAGACCCAGTACTTC. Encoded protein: CASSPSPSGNQETQYF. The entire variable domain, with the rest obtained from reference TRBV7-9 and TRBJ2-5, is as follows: DTGVSQNPRHKITKRGQNVTFRCDPISEHNRLYWYRQTLGQGPEFLTYFQNEAQLEKSRLLSDRFSAERPKGSFSTLEIQRTEQGDSAMYLCASSPSPSGNQETQYFGPGTRLLVL.

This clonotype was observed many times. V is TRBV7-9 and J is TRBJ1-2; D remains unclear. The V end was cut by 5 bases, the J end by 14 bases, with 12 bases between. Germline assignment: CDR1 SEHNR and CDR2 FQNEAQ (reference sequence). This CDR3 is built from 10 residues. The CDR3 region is CASSARLLTF. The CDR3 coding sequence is TGTGCCAGCAGCGCCCGGTTGCTAACCTTC.

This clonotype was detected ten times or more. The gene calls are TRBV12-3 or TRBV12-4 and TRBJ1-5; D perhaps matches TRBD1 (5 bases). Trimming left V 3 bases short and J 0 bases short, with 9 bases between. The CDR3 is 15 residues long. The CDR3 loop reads CASSFGGSSNQPQHF. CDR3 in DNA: TGTGCCAGCAGTTTCGGGGGGTCTAGCAATCAGCCCCAGCATTTT.

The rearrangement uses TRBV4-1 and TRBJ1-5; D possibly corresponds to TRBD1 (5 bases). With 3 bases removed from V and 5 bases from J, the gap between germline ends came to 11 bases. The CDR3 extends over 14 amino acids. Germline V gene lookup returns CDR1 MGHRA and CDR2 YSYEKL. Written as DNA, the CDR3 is TGCGCCAGCAGCCAGGGACCGACGGATCAGCCCCAGCATTTT. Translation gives CASSQGPTDQPQHF.